The 10 T cell receptor beta chains below were found in one sample sequenced in a study of CD4 T cells in relation to SARS-CoV-2 and coronaviruses. What these receptors recognize is not known. Produced via immunoSEQ multiplex PCR; TCRdb's table is partial and in-frame only. This sample yields under 25,000 clones, of which roughly 72% are seen a single time; around 16% belongs to the top ten. Before the COVID-19 pandemic, during about 2011-2019, CD4+ T cells were taken from unexposed donors. CD4+ T cells were isolated from the cells after around 9 days of culture. Sample: CD4+ T cells from PBMCs, cultured in vitro. Source of these receptors: a human donor in good health.

This rearrangement joins TRBV5-1 to TRBJ1-2; 7 positions match TRBD1. The CDR3 covers 13 residues. V trimming: 2 bases; J trimming: 4 bases; junction bases outside the gene matches: 2. Germline CDR1 reads SGHRS; CDR2 reads YFSETQ. The DNA of the CDR3 is TGCGCCAGCAGCTTAGGGACAGCCTATGGCTACACCTTC. It translates to CASSLGTAYGYTF.

DNA for the CDR3: TGTGCCAGCAGCTTAACTGCGGGACAGCTTAATCAGCCCCAGCATTTT. This codes for CASSLTAGQLNQPQHF. The chain couples TRBV7-2 to TRBJ1-5; 7 nucleotides agree with TRBD1. The germline gives CDR1 SGHTA, CDR2 FQGNSA. Unmatched junction bases numbered 8, after V lost 2 bases and J lost 4 bases. This CDR3 has 16 amino acids.

The genes are TRBV4-1 and TRBJ2-3; the D gene is possibly TRBD2 (6 bases). This CDR3 is 17 amino acids long. The V end lost 1 base, the J end lost 1 base, and 15 bases lay between the germline ends. Germline CDR1 MGHRA, CDR2 YSYEKL. Here the CDR3 reads CASSQGTTAAGTDTQYF. CDR3 in DNA: TGCGCCAGCAGCCAAGGGACTACCGCTGCTGGCACAGATACGCAGTATTTT.

The chain is built from TRBV30 and TRBJ1-2, with D tentatively TRBD1 (5 bases). The V end was cut by 2 bases, the J end by 8 bases, with 30 bases between. CDR1 GTSNPN and CDR2 SVGIG come from the germline V gene (reference sequence). The CDR3 has 18 residues. In DNA, the CDR3 is TGTGCCTGGAGTAGGTTGGGAGTCTCGGGACGCCGGATAAGGGGCTACACCTTC. It specifies CAWSRLGVSGRRIRGYTF.

The CDR3 spells CASSQGYSDTQYF. CDR3 DNA sequence: TGTGCCAGCAGCCAAGGGTATTCAGATACGCAGTATTTT. The chain joins TRBV3-1 (or the pseudogene TRBV3-2) to TRBJ2-3; D remains ambiguous. The length of the CDR3 is 13 residues. Germline CDR1 is LGHDT and CDR2 is YNNKEL (reference sequence). Trimming took off 1 base at V and 4 bases at J, with 6 bases between the two ends.

The chain employs TRBV5-4 and TRBJ1-6; D possibly corresponds to TRBD1 (5 bases). The length of the CDR3 is 16 residues. V was clipped by 0 bases and J by 0 bases, with 7 bases between them. Germline V gene sequence: CDR1 SGHNT, CDR2 YYREEE (reference sequence). The CDR3 region has the DNA TGTGCCAGCAGCTTGGAAGGGGTCTCCTATAATTCACCCCTCCACTTT. Its translation: CASSLEGVSYNSPLHF.

This chain joins TRBV7-9 and TRBJ1-2; D gene ambiguous. Germline lookup yields CDR1 SEHNR and CDR2 FQNEAQ (reference sequence). The CDR3 has 16 residues. Trimming cost V 6 bases and J 8 bases, with 25 bases left between them. The CDR3 nucleotides are TGTGCCAGCAGAAGCCAAGGGTTCGGGGTGGACGGGGGCTACACCTTC. This gives the protein CASRSQGFGVDGGYTF.

This sequence joins TRBV7-2 and TRBJ2-1; 7 positions match TRBD2. The trim removed 5 bases at V and 0 bases at J, leaving 10 bases unmatched. Germline CDR1 reads SGHTA; CDR2 reads FQGNSA. The CDR3 is 17 residues long. CDR3 DNA sequence: TGTGCCAGCAGCGTAAACCCAGCGGGGTTCTCCTACAATGAGCAGTTCTTC. This sequence encodes CASSVNPAGFSYNEQFF.

The rearrangement uses TRBV29-1 and TRBJ2-1; D perhaps matches TRBD2 (7 bases). Between the trimmed V and J ends, which lost 6 bases and 8 bases, there was a span of 14 bases. Germline CDR1 reads SQVTM; CDR2 reads ANQGSEA. The CDR3 consists of 12 residues. The DNA for the CDR3 is TGCAGCGTAAACACGGGGGGCTATGAGCAGTTCTTC. Protein product: CSVNTGGYEQFF.

This clone was observed a handful of times. The rearrangement links TRBV29-1 to TRBJ1-1, with TRBD1 as a possible D gene (5 bases). Per the germline V gene, CDR1 is SQVTM and CDR2 is ANQGSEA. The CDR3 is made up of 12 amino acids. The ends were cut back, 7 bases at V and 1 base at J, with 10 bases in the middle. The CDR3: CSGHRSNTEAFF. CDR3 nucleotide sequence: TGCAGCGGTCACAGGTCGAACACTGAAGCTTTCTTT.